This T cell receptor (beta chain) is from a study of blood T cell repertoires in COVID-19 (dated by TCRdb to the early 2020s). Broadly, across the study: Collaborator samples came from the United States, Italy and Spain and covered acute and convalescent phases of COVID-19. The prospective study material was composed of cDNA or gDNA derived from T cells, B-cell-depleted T cells, or PBMCs. Where HLA class I and class II types were available, the types were taken from metadata supplied by the sample provider, not from assay-based typing. The dataset comprised deeply sampled blood TCRbeta repertoires from subjects exposed to, actively infected with, or recovered from COVID-19. Samples came from the ongoing ImmuneRACE study (first 160 participants) plus 1,254 subjects from 6 global collaborators. The repertoires were released in a freely available public database intended as a resource for research on the immune response to SARS-CoV-2. A de-identified subject ID, COVID-19 status, age in years and sex were almost always included in the sample metadata.

The immunoSEQ Assay, a bias-controlled multiplex PCR, was used to amplify TCRbeta CDR3 regions from genomic DNA. The authors processed their data as follows. Within the assay, amplification of reference gene primers was used to estimate how many nucleated cells each sample contained. To quantify the absolute abundance of each unique TCRbeta CDR3 rearrangement, sequence reads were collapsed and filtered. For each sample, productive Simpson clonality was calculated as the square root of Simpson's diversity index across productive rearrangements. TCRdb obtained this table from immuneACCESS and retained in-frame rearrangements with V and J assigned. These tables miss some clones; where compared with another copy, unresolved V genes account for less than half of the shortfall, and the remainder is unexplained. The V and J calls and the clone size are those of that table, but D and trimming were determined from the DNA. This sample is represented by some 110,000 clones; 80% to 85% of them were singletons. The ten largest clones capture roughly 15% of the sample.

The research as a whole found: The quantity of clinical and demographic metadata differed by source and by participant and was supplied without curation.

Whole blood was collected in K2EDTA tubes by collaborating institutions according to the institutions' own protocols. Collaborator samples were shipped for TCRbeta analysis as frozen whole blood, isolated PBMCs, or DNA extracted from either sample type. This clone was observed a few times. Its antigen is currently not known. Per-base quality was not reported, and no clone a single base away is much larger than it. The sequence derives from a woman aged 80 or over with acute or convalescent COVID-19. Material for sequencing was peripheral blood.

The nucleotide sequence reads as follows: TGTGCCAGTAGTATAGGTGAACAGATGCCCCAGCATTTT. Translated, this is CASSIGEQMPQHF. The V and J genes are TRBV19 and TRBJ1-5; the D gene identity is not certain. For CDR1 and CDR2, the germline V gene (reference sequence) lists LNHDA and SQIVND. Including the terminal cysteine and phenylalanine, the CDR3 comprises 13 residues. Only the CDR3 DNA stays, 39 bases, in frame from base 1. The V end loses 1 base and the J end loses 9 bases, and a stretch of 10 bases separates them.